There are many counts of the clone carrying this TCR beta chain. Its antigen is as yet unknown. Construction of TCR beta libraries was performed using quantitative 5'-RACE with molecular barcodes. Each CDR3 protein gets one entry after TCRdb re-called the 5' RACE reads with MiXCR. The top ten hold 6.5% to 7% of the sample, which has 240,000 or so distinct CDR3 sequences, roughly 8.6% seen once. This specimen comes from a study of CD8 T cells in ankylosing spondylitis. Study conclusions and caveats: Blood of patients with ankylosing spondylitis appeared to be characterized by a TCR beta motif of roughly eight highly homologous variants. The study looked at matched synovial fluid samples from ankylosing spondylitis patients. Disease-linked clones were reported to be significantly enriched there.

The sample comprised blood, either unsorted or a sorted T cell fraction (not recorded which). The TCR sequence derives from a male donor with ankylosing spondylitis or in good health (not recorded which).

CDR3 residues: CSATETGTEAFF. As DNA, the CDR3 is TGCAGTGCTACCGAGACAGGGACTGAAGCTTTCTTT. This sequence joins TRBV20-1 and TRBJ1-1, with TRBD1 matching 7 bases. This CDR3 is built from 12 residues. The V gene's germline CDR1 is DFQATT and CDR2 SNEGSKA (reference sequence). The V gene end was trimmed by 4 bases and the J gene end by 5 bases; junction bases not matched to a gene: 4.